Presented here are 21 T cell receptor beta chains from one specimen sequenced in a study of blood T cell repertoires in COVID-19. Profiled with immunoSEQ multiplex PCR; TCRdb holds only in-frame clones, not every one. This sample has about 370,000 clones, with 90% found just once. Specimen: peripheral blood. The origin of the receptors is a man younger than 35 with active or convalescent COVID-19.

V is TRBV5-4 and J is TRBJ1-6; the D is unclear. Germline assignment: CDR1 SGHNT and CDR2 YYREEE (reference sequence). Trimming left V 1 base short and J 8 bases short, with 7 bases between. The CDR3 has 13 residues. The DNA for the CDR3 is TGTGCCAGCAGCTTGAGAGGGTATTCACCCCTCCACTTT. Translation gives CASSLRGYSPLHF.

V is TRBV28 and J is TRBJ1-2; no firm D call. Trimming removed 7 bases at V and 3 bases at J, with 9 bases between. Germline CDR1 MDHEN, CDR2 SYDVKM. The CDR3 is 12 residues long. This CDR3 reads CASTAGYYGYTF. The CDR3 DNA reads as TGTGCCAGCACCGCAGGATACTATGGCTACACCTTC.

The chain recombines TRBV15 with TRBJ2-5; tentative D call: TRBD2 (6 bases). CDR1 is LNHNV and CDR2 is YYDKDF in the germline V gene (reference sequence). The CDR3 totals 14 residues. V lost 1 base to trimming and J lost 5 bases, with 11 bases between them. CDR3 in amino acids: CATSRVAGGETQYF. The CDR3 DNA reads TGTGCCACCAGCAGAGTGGCCGGAGGGGAGACCCAGTACTTC. The full variable domain, with the rest looked up from reference TRBV15 and TRBJ2-5, is DAMVIQNPRYQVTQFGKPVTLSCSQTLNHNVMYWYQQKSSQAPKLLFHYYDKDFNNEADTPDNFQSRRPNTSFCFLDIRSPGLGDTAMYLCATSRVAGGETQYFGPGTRLLVL.

About this clone itself: The sample contains more than one DNA sequence encoding this CDR3. The chain uses TRBV19 and TRBJ1-1; maybe TRBD1 (5 bases). Germline-derived CDR1 and CDR2 are LNHDA and SQIVND (reference sequence). This CDR3 has 12 amino acids. V was cut by 5 bases and J by 5 bases, with 9 bases left in between. CDR3 loop: CASSWGGTEAFF. The CDR3, as DNA: TGTGCCAGTAGTTGGGGGGGTACTGAAGCTTTCTTT.

CDR3 coding DNA: TGCGCCAGCAGCCAAGAGGTGGGCTACACTGAAGCTTTCTTT. Translated: CASSQEVGYTEAFF. The chain is built from TRBV4-1 and TRBJ1-1, with D unclear. Germline-derived CDR1 and CDR2 are MGHRA and YSYEKL. V was cut by 0 bases and J by 3 bases, with 8 bases left in between. This CDR3 has 14 residues.

The chain carries TRBV6-1 and TRBJ2-7; the match to TRBD2 covers 10 bases. CDR1 and CDR2 from the germline V gene are MNHNS and SASEGT. The CDR3 loop spans 18 amino acids. V lost 1 base, J lost 4 bases, and 13 bases stayed unmatched. CDR3 amino acids: CASSEGGSGGQFPYEQYF. The CDR3 nucleotides read TGTGCCAGCAGTGAAGGCGGTAGCGGGGGGCAGTTCCCTTACGAGCAGTACTTC.

V usage is TRBV18 and J usage is TRBJ1-5; 9 bases map to TRBD1. Germline CDR1 KGHSH, CDR2 LQKENI. Trimming took 1 base from V and 4 from J; bases not matched to a gene: 5. This CDR3 contains 16 residues. For the CDR3, the DNA is TGTGCCAGCTCACCACTGGGACAGGGACATAATCAGCCCCAGCATTTT. Its translation is CASSPLGQGHNQPQHF. Combining the CDR3 with reference TRBV18 and TRBJ1-5 gives the whole variable domain NAGVMQNPRHLVRRRGQEARLRCSPMKGHSHVYWYRQLPEEGLKFMVYLQKENIIDESGMPKERFSAEFPKEGPSILRIQQVVRGDSAAYFCASSPLGQGHNQPQHFGDGTRLSIL.

The chain has TRBV3-1 (or the pseudogene TRBV3-2) and TRBJ1-4, with 11 bases identical to TRBD1. Germline CDR1 LGHDT, CDR2 YNNKEL (reference sequence). The ends lost 5 bases at V and 7 bases at J; junction bases unmatched: 6. CDR3 length: 15 amino acids. The CDR3 sequence: CASSSRTGGFEKLFF. CDR3 DNA: TGTGCCAGCAGCTCGCGGACAGGGGGCTTTGAAAAACTGTTTTTT.

J is TRBJ1-1 and V is TRBV29-1, with a tentative D call TRBD1 (6 bases). Looked up from germline, CDR1 is SQVTM and CDR2 is ANQGSEA. V was shortened by 2 bases and J by 0 bases, with 13 bases between the two germline ends. The CDR3 is 15 amino acids. CDR3 region: CSVERDTSLNTEAFF. The CDR3 DNA sequence: TGCAGCGTTGAAAGGGACACCTCCTTGAACACTGAAGCTTTCTTT.

Regarding this clone: The junction does not match germline at one end; this may be a read error. In DNA form, the CDR3 reads TGTGCCAGCAGCAAGCAGGGTGCTGGGGCCAACGTGCTGACTTTC. Encoded protein: CASSKQGAGANVLTF. The genes are TRBV11-2 and TRBJ2-6, with D tentatively TRBD1 (5 bases). CDR3 length: 15 residues. Germline V gene lookup returns CDR1 SGHAT and CDR2 FQNNGV.

The J gene is TRBJ2-7, the V gene TRBV7-2; 12 nucleotides align to TRBD1. The CDR3 is 15 amino acids. The junction had 4 bases not matched to a gene; V was cut back by 1 base and J by 6 bases. Germline V CDR1 and CDR2: SGHTA, FQGNSA. CDR3 protein: CASSLGGTGGVEQYF. CDR3 nucleotides: TGTGCCAGCAGCTTAGGTGGGACAGGGGGCGTCGAGCAGTACTTC.

The V and J genes are TRBV6-5 and TRBJ2-7; 11 bases agree with TRBD1. CDR1 is MNHEY and CDR2 is SVGAGI in the germline V gene. This CDR3 has 15 residues. J was trimmed by 5 bases and V by 2 bases; bases with no gene match: 5. DNA of the CDR3: TGTGCCAGCAGTTACCGGGACAGGGGGGGACACGAGCAGTACTTC. Protein sequence: CASSYRDRGGHEQYF.

The J gene is TRBJ1-1, the V gene TRBV11-2; TRBD1 is a possible D gene (5 bases). Germline V gene lookup returns CDR1 SGHAT and CDR2 FQNNGV. The CDR3 extends over 14 amino acids. V shed 1 base and J shed 1 base, with 7 bases lying between them. The CDR3 nucleotides are TGTGCCAGCAGCTTAGGACAGACGAACACTGAAGCTTTCTTT. This codes for CASSLGQTNTEAFF. The whole variable domain, filled in from reference TRBV11-2 and TRBJ1-1, reads EAGVAQSPRYKIIEKRQSVAFWCNPISGHATLYWYQQILGQGPKLLIQFQNNGVVDDSQLPKDRFSAERLKGVDSTLKIQPAKLEDSAVYLCASSLGQTNTEAFFGQGTRLTVV.

This clone has just one count. The rearrangement joins TRBV19 to TRBJ1-1; TRBD1 agrees at 9 bases. CDR1 is LNHDA and CDR2 is SQIVND in the germline V gene (reference sequence). V lost 6 bases to trimming and J lost 5 bases; unmatched junction nucleotides: 4. The CDR3 runs to 13 residues. The CDR3 sequence: CASRPDRGTEAFF. For the CDR3, the DNA is TGTGCCAGTAGACCGGACAGGGGAACTGAAGCTTTCTTT.

The chain uses TRBV5-1 and TRBJ1-2; no clear D gene. Trimming removed 5 bases at V and 2 bases at J, with 13 bases between. This CDR3 is built from 14 residues. In germline, CDR1 is SGHRS, CDR2 YFSETQ. The CDR3 protein is CASRSDSVNYGYTF. The CDR3 DNA reads TGCGCCAGCAGGTCCGACTCAGTCAACTATGGCTACACCTTC.

The chain has TRBV5-1 and TRBJ1-1; 7 nucleotides match TRBD1. This CDR3 contains 11 residues. Germline V lookup: CDR1 SGHRS, CDR2 YFSETQ. The V gene end was trimmed by 5 bases and the J gene end by 5 bases; junction bases not matched to a gene: 0. The CDR3 sequence is CASRTGTEAFF. For the CDR3, the DNA is TGCGCCAGCAGGACAGGGACTGAAGCTTTCTTT.

J is TRBJ1-2 and V is TRBV6-1, with 9 bases matching TRBD1. The V and J ends lost 1 base and 2 bases, in that order; junction bases with no gene match: 8. Germline V CDR1 and CDR2: MNHNS, SASEGT. CDR3 length equals 17 residues. Written as DNA, the CDR3 is TGTGCCAGCAGTGAAGGGACAGGGGCCCCTTCGAACTATGGCTACACCTTC. The encoded protein is CASSEGTGAPSNYGYTF.

The CDR3 loop reads CASSRGQEAYEQYF. The CDR3 coding sequence is TGTGCCAGCTCTCGGGGACAGGAAGCCTACGAGCAGTACTTC. The genes are TRBV18 and TRBJ2-7, with 8 nucleotides matching TRBD1. Germline V gene data show CDR1 as KGHSH and CDR2 as LQKENI. V lost 6 bases to trimming and J lost 2 bases; unmatched junction nucleotides: 6. The CDR3 is 14 residues long. The full variable domain, its missing parts supplied by reference TRBV18 and TRBJ2-7, is NAGVMQNPRHLVRRRGQEARLRCSPMKGHSHVYWYRQLPEEGLKFMVYLQKENIIDESGMPKERFSAEFPKEGPSILRIQQVVRGDSAAYFCASSRGQEAYEQYFGPGTRLTVT.

J is TRBJ2-5 and V is TRBV7-8; D may be TRBD2 (5 bases). The CDR3 sequence is 15 residues long. V lost 2 bases and J 1 base, leaving 11 bases between the germline ends. Germline CDR1 is SGHVS and CDR2 is FQNEAQ. The CDR3 is CASSLFGRGQETQYF. The DNA for the CDR3 is TGTGCCAGCAGCTTATTCGGTCGGGGCCAAGAGACCCAGTACTTC.

CDR3 sequence: CASSFRTGLGDTQYF. In DNA, the CDR3 is TGTGCCAGCAGTTTTAGGACAGGGCTCGGAGATACGCAGTATTTT. The gene calls are TRBV6-6 and TRBJ2-3, with 8 bases identical to TRBD1. J was trimmed by 5 bases and V by 4 bases; bases with no gene match: 8. The CDR3 extends over 15 amino acids. The germline gives CDR1 MNHNY, CDR2 SVGAGI (reference sequence).

This clone has only a few counts. This sample also contains other DNA sequences that code for the same CDR3. This rearrangement joins TRBV18 to TRBJ1-1; 8 bases agree with TRBD1. The CDR3 covers 13 residues. After removal of 3 bases from V and 3 bases from J, the junction contained 0 bases not matched to a gene. The germline CDR1 and CDR2 sequences are KGHSH and LQKENI. The CDR3, as DNA: TGTGCCAGCTCACCGGACAGGGACACTGAAGCTTTCTTT. This codes for CASSPDRDTEAFF.